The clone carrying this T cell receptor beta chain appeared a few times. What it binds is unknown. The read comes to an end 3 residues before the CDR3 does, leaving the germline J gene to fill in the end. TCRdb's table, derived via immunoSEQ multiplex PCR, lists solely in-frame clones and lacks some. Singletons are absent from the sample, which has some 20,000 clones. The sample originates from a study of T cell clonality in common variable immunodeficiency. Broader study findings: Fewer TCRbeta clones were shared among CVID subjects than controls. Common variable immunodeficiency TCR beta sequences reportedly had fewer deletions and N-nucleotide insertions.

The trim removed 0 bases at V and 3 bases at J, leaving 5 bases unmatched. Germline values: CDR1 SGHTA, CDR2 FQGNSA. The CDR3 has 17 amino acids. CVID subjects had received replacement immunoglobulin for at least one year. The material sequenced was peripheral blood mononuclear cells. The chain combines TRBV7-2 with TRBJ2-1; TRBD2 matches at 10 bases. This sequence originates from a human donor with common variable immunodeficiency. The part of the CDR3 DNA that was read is TGTGCCAGCAGCTTAGCGCCGGGACTAGCGATCTACAATGAG. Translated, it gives CASSLAPGLAIYNE. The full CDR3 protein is CASSLAPGLAIYNEQFF.